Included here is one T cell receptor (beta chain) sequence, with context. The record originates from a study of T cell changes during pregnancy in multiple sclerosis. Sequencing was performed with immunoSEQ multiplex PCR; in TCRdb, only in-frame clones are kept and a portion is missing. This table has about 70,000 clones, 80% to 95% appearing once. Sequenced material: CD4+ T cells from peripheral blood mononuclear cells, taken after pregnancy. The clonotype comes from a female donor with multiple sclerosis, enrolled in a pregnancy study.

The CDR3 coding sequence is TGTGCCAGCAGAGGCGGGGGAACTTCACCCCTCCACTTT. It is translated as CASRGGGTSPLHF. The chain recombines TRBV2 with TRBJ1-6; D may be TRBD1 (5 bases). This CDR3 is 13 amino acids long. The germline gives CDR1 SNHLY, CDR2 FYNNEI. The ends were cut back, 6 bases at V and 9 bases at J, with 12 bases in the middle. Full variable domain (outside the CDR3, taken from reference TRBV2 and TRBJ1-6): EPEVTQTPSHQVTQMGQEVILRCVPISNHLYFYWYRQILGQKVEFLVSFYNNEISEKSEIFDDQFSVERPDGSNFTLKIRSTKLEDSAMYFCASRGGGTSPLHFGNGTRLTVT.